These T cell receptor beta chains were read from a single sample in a study of regulatory T cells in long-lasting Graves disease. TCRdb re-analysed the multiplex PCR reads in MiXCR, keeping a single row per CDR3 protein. The table records 600,000 to 850,000 distinct CDR3 sequences, 25% to 35% of them present only once. This material consisted of peripheral blood mononuclear cells (PBMCs), taken when the disease was refractory, from a patient treated with antithyroid drugs. The receptors were gathered from a female donor with Graves disease. The CDR3 runs from the conserved cysteine through the conserved F or W. A D gene is named only where the DNA matches it firmly. Expanded clones get a size class; other rows say once, few or many, or leave the size out.

V gene: TRBV6-1; clone size: few; J gene: TRBJ1-5; D gene: NA; CDR3 protein: CASGRGSGQPQHF; CDR3 DNA: TGTGCCAGCGGACGGGGTTCAGGTCAGCCCCAGCATTTT
V gene: TRBV10-2; clone size: NA; J gene: TRBJ1-5; D gene: NA; CDR3 protein: CASKQGYQPQHF; CDR3 DNA: TGCGCCAGCAAACAGGGTTATCAGCCCCAGCATTTT
V gene: TRBV19; clone size: NA; J gene: TRBJ1-1; D gene: NA; CDR3 protein: CASHLGEGHTDAFF; CDR3 DNA: TGTGCCAGTCACCTCGGGGAGGGTCACACTGACGCTTTCTTT
V gene: TRBV7-2; clone size: few; J gene: TRBJ2-5; D gene: NA; CDR3 protein: CASSYNPDGYQETQYF; CDR3 DNA: TGTGCCAGCAGCTATAACCCCGACGGATACCAAGAGACCCAGTACTTC
V gene: TRBV20-1; clone size: NA; J gene: TRBJ1-6; D gene: NA; CDR3 protein: CSAQDRGYDSPLHF; CDR3 DNA: TGCAGTGCCCAAGATCGGGGGTATGATTCACCCCTCCACTTT
V gene: TRBV10-3; clone size: NA; J gene: TRBJ1-1; D gene: NA; CDR3 protein: CAISPVLGGDTEAFF; CDR3 DNA: TGTGCCATCAGCCCGGTGTTGGGGGGGGACACTGAAGCTTTCTTT
V gene: TRBV2; clone size: many; J gene: TRBJ2-7; D gene: TRBD2; CDR3 protein: CASSRTSGDSRAQYF; CDR3 DNA: TGTGCCAGCAGTAGGACTAGCGGGGACTCCCGGGCTCAGTACTTC
V gene: TRBV2; clone size: NA; J gene: TRBJ2-7; D gene: TRBD2; CDR3 protein: CASSHKRESSYEQYF; CDR3 DNA: TGTGCCAGCAGCCACAAGCGGGAGAGCTCCTACGAGCAGTACTTC
V gene: TRBV19; clone size: NA; J gene: TRBJ2-1; D gene: TRBD1; CDR3 protein: CAIRQGGRYNEQFF; CDR3 DNA: TGTGCCATTCGACAGGGGGGTCGCTACAATGAGCAGTTCTTC
V gene: TRBV30; clone size: few; J gene: TRBJ1-1; D gene: NA; CDR3 protein: CAWISGRENTEAFF; CDR3 DNA: TGTGCCTGGATTTCTGGACGGGAGAACACTGAAGCTTTCTTT
V gene: TRBV29-1; clone size: many; J gene: TRBJ1-2; D gene: TRBD1; CDR3 protein: CSVEVGQGALANYGYTF; CDR3 DNA: TGCAGCGTTGAAGTGGGTCAGGGGGCCCTAGCTAACTATGGCTACACCTTC
V gene: TRBV29-1; clone size: NA; J gene: TRBJ1-4; D gene: TRBD1; CDR3 protein: CSVAGDREEKLFF; CDR3 DNA: TGCAGCGTTGCAGGGGACAGGGAGGAAAAACTGTTTTTT
V gene: TRBV11-2; clone size: many; J gene: TRBJ1-5; D gene: NA; CDR3 protein: CASSLVGGDSNQPQHF; CDR3 DNA: TGTGCCAGCAGCTTAGTGGGGGGAGATTCCAATCAGCCCCAGCATTTT
V gene: TRBV27; clone size: NA; J gene: TRBJ1-1; D gene: NA; CDR3 protein: CASSLSVQRGAEAFF; CDR3 DNA: TGTGCCAGCAGTTTATCGGTGCAGAGGGGCGCTGAAGCTTTCTTT
V gene: TRBV6-2/TRBV6-3; clone size: few; J gene: TRBJ1-2; D gene: TRBD1; CDR3 protein: CASSRRDSYGYTF; CDR3 DNA: TGTGCCAGCAGTCGCAGGGACAGCTATGGCTACACCTTC
V gene: TRBV29-1; clone size: NA; J gene: TRBJ2-5; D gene: NA; CDR3 protein: CSAHRRPEYF; CDR3 DNA: TGCAGCGCACACCGGAGACCGGAGTACTTC
V gene: TRBV29-1; clone size: few; J gene: TRBJ1-2; D gene: NA; CDR3 protein: CSCIRGDYGYTF; CDR3 DNA: TGCAGCTGCATCCGGGGAGACTATGGCTACACCTTC
V gene: TRBV2; clone size: NA; J gene: TRBJ2-7; D gene: TRBD2; CDR3 protein: CASSSSGRKNEQYF; CDR3 DNA: TGTGCCAGCAGTTCTAGCGGGAGGAAGAACGAGCAGTACTTC
V gene: TRBV28; clone size: many; J gene: TRBJ1-5; D gene: TRBD1; CDR3 protein: CASSASNARQGTRNQPQHF; CDR3 DNA: TGTGCCAGCAGCGCCTCCAATGCCCGACAGGGAACCCGTAATCAGCCCCAGCATTTT
V gene: TRBV3-1; clone size: few; J gene: TRBJ1-6; D gene: NA; CDR3 protein: CASSQQVYSPLHF; CDR3 DNA: TGTGCCAGCAGCCAACAGGTTTATTCACCCCTCCACTTT
V gene: TRBV6-2/TRBV6-3; clone size: once; J gene: TRBJ2-2; D gene: TRBD2; CDR3 protein: CASRTSGANTGKLFF; CDR3 DNA: TGTGCCAGCAGAACTAGCGGGGCGAACACCGGGAAGCTGTTTTTT
V gene: TRBV28; clone size: NA; J gene: TRBJ1-4; D gene: TRBD1; CDR3 protein: CASTLDRANEKLFF; CDR3 DNA: TGTGCCAGCACCCTCGACAGGGCTAATGAAAAACTGTTTTTT
V gene: TRBV29-1; clone size: few; J gene: TRBJ2-5; D gene: TRBD1; CDR3 protein: CSAIPGQGGETQYF; CDR3 DNA: TGCAGCGCCATACCAGGACAGGGTGGAGAGACCCAGTACTTC
V gene: TRBV15; clone size: NA; J gene: TRBJ2-7; D gene: TRBD2; CDR3 protein: CATSRDGGLAGIDEQYF; CDR3 DNA: TGTGCCACCAGCAGAGATGGGGGACTAGCGGGAATTGACGAGCAGTACTTC
V gene: TRBV6-1; clone size: many; J gene: TRBJ1-5; D gene: NA; CDR3 protein: CASSVETNQPQHF; CDR3 DNA: TGTGCCAGCAGTGTGGAGACAAATCAGCCCCAGCATTTT
V gene: TRBV11-2; clone size: few; J gene: TRBJ1-1; D gene: NA; CDR3 protein: CASSLNPQGTGNTEAFF; CDR3 DNA: TGTGCCAGCAGCTTAAACCCTCAGGGAACTGGGAACACTGAAGCTTTCTTT
V gene: TRBV7-2; clone size: few; J gene: TRBJ1-4; D gene: NA; CDR3 protein: CASSPRSGKLFF; CDR3 DNA: TGTGCCAGCAGCCCCCGGTCGGGGAAACTGTTTTTT
V gene: TRBV13; clone size: few; J gene: TRBJ2-7; D gene: NA; CDR3 protein: CASSFSGLTYEQYF; CDR3 DNA: TGTGCCAGCAGCTTTAGCGGACTTACCTACGAGCAGTACTTC
V gene: TRBV30; clone size: NA; J gene: TRBJ2-2; D gene: TRBD2; CDR3 protein: CAWSVRLAGGLNTGELFF; CDR3 DNA: TGTGCCTGGAGTGTACGACTAGCGGGAGGGCTGAACACCGGGGAGCTGTTTTTT
V gene: TRBV3-1; clone size: few; J gene: TRBJ1-6; D gene: TRBD1; CDR3 protein: CANSHPGGSGSPLHF; CDR3 DNA: TGTGCCAACAGCCACCCAGGGGGTTCCGGGTCACCCCTCCACTTT
V gene: TRBV7-9; clone size: NA; J gene: TRBJ2-7; D gene: TRBD2; CDR3 protein: CASSSRTSGNAYEQYF; CDR3 DNA: TGTGCCAGCAGCTCGCGGACTAGCGGGAACGCCTACGAGCAGTACTTC
V gene: TRBV12-3/TRBV12-4; clone size: few; J gene: TRBJ2-7; D gene: TRBD2; CDR3 protein: CASRSGTTEQYF; CDR3 DNA: TGTGCCAGCAGGTCCGGGACTACTGAGCAGTACTTC
V gene: TRBV11-2; clone size: NA; J gene: TRBJ2-2; D gene: NA; CDR3 protein: CASSLGGGNLARELFF; CDR3 DNA: TGTGCCAGCAGCTTAGGAGGCGGGAACCTGGCCAGGGAGCTGTTTTTT
V gene: TRBV7-3; clone size: NA; J gene: TRBJ2-5; D gene: TRBD1; CDR3 protein: CASSALTGIQETQYF; CDR3 DNA: TGTGCCAGCAGCGCCTTGACAGGGATCCAAGAGACCCAGTACTTC
V gene: TRBV19; clone size: many; J gene: TRBJ1-5; D gene: TRBD1; CDR3 protein: CASSPGQGARQPQHF; CDR3 DNA: TGCGCCAGCAGCCCGGGACAGGGGGCCCGTCAGCCCCAGCATTTT
V gene: TRBV6-1; clone size: few; J gene: TRBJ1-5; D gene: NA; CDR3 protein: CASSLAPLGDQPQHF; CDR3 DNA: TGTGCCAGCTCCCTTGCCCCACTTGGCGATCAGCCCCAGCATTTT
V gene: TRBV5-1; clone size: many; J gene: TRBJ2-2; D gene: TRBD2; CDR3 protein: CASSASGNTGELFF; CDR3 DNA: TGCGCCAGCAGTGCTAGCGGGAACACCGGGGAGCTGTTTTTT
V gene: TRBV28; clone size: NA; J gene: TRBJ1-2; D gene: TRBD1; CDR3 protein: CASSYSADVRGRGGYTF; CDR3 DNA: TGTGCCAGCAGTTACTCCGCAGACGTAAGGGGGCGCGGTGGCTACACCTTC
V gene: TRBV7-9; clone size: NA; J gene: TRBJ2-5; D gene: TRBD1; CDR3 protein: CASSLRQGEETQYF; CDR3 DNA: TGTGCCAGCAGCTTGCGACAGGGAGAAGAGACCCAGTACTTC
V gene: TRBV28; clone size: many; J gene: TRBJ1-2; D gene: NA; CDR3 protein: CASSLDGFTNYGYTF; CDR3 DNA: TGTGCCAGCAGTCTCGACGGGTTCACTAACTATGGCTACACCTTC
V gene: TRBV11-2; clone size: many; J gene: TRBJ2-7; D gene: TRBD2; CDR3 protein: CASSSWTSGSYEQYF; CDR3 DNA: TGTGCCAGCAGCTCTTGGACTAGCGGGAGCTACGAGCAGTACTTC
V gene: TRBV12-3/TRBV12-4; clone size: many; J gene: TRBJ2-5; D gene: TRBD2; CDR3 protein: CASSLLAGVETQYF; CDR3 DNA: TGTGCCAGCAGTTTACTGGCGGGAGTAGAGACCCAGTACTTC
V gene: TRBV7-3; clone size: NA; J gene: TRBJ2-6; D gene: TRBD1; CDR3 protein: CASSLTGAVGANVLTF; CDR3 DNA: TGTGCCAGCAGCCTCACAGGGGCGGTTGGGGCCAACGTCCTGACTTTC
V gene: TRBV19; clone size: NA; J gene: TRBJ1-5; D gene: NA; CDR3 protein: CASRLAGSDQPQHF; CDR3 DNA: TGTGCCAGTAGGTTGGCGGGGAGCGATCAGCCCCAGCATTTT